These 20 T cell receptor beta chains were all obtained from the same sample, sequenced in a study of metastatic and nonmetastatic thyroid tumors. TCRdb re-analyzed the PCR reads using MiXCR. Of 20,000 to 25,000 clones detected, 22% appear once; the ten largest clones hold about 12%. No patient received treatment before thyroid surgery. Sequenced input: tumor tissue. Every receptor here comes from a female donor with papillary thyroid cancer or a benign thyroid nodule (not recorded which). Some clones in this sample may be carry-over from other donors' samples.

This clone came up a few times. The chain links TRBV2 to TRBJ1-2; D ambiguous. Trimming pared 3 bases from V and 4 bases from J, leaving 12 bases between. This CDR3 has 14 residues. Germline V gene sequence: CDR1 SNHLY, CDR2 FYNNEI. This chain's CDR3 is CASSEGSMTYGYTF. DNA for the CDR3: TGTGCCAGCAGTGAGGGGAGCATGACCTATGGCTACACCTTC.

The CDR3 sequence is CASSLAGGQPQHF. The CDR3 nucleotides read TGTGCCAGCAGCTTAGCGGGCGGGCAGCCCCAGCATTTT. The chain carries TRBV7-2 and TRBJ1-5, with unresolved D. The germline gives CDR1 SGHTA, CDR2 FQGNSA. V dropped 0 bases and J dropped 7 bases, with 7 bases sitting between them. The CDR3 has 13 residues. Using reference TRBV7-2 and TRBJ1-5 for the parts outside the CDR3, the full variable domain is GAGVSQSPSNKVTEKGKDVELRCDPISGHTALYWYRQSLGQGLEFLIYFQGNSAPDKSGLPSDRFSAERTGGSVSTLTIQRTQQEDSAVYLCASSLAGGQPQHFGDGTRLSIL.

This clone was observed a few times. J is TRBJ1-6 and V is TRBV6-1, with TRBD1 identical over 8 bases. The CDR3 totals 14 residues. J was trimmed by 5 bases and V by 7 bases; bases with no gene match: 4. Germline lookup yields CDR1 MNHNS and CDR2 SASEGT. Written as DNA, the CDR3 is TGTGCCAGCATGGGACAGGAAGATAATTCACCCCTCCACTTT. Protein: CASMGQEDNSPLHF.

Many counts were recorded for this clone. The chain is built from TRBV20-1 and TRBJ2-3; 14 positions agree with TRBD2. Germline values: CDR1 DFQATT, CDR2 SNEGSKA (reference sequence). The CDR3 extends over 14 amino acids. J was trimmed by 4 bases and V by 3 bases; bases with no gene match: 0. CDR3 nucleotide sequence: TGCAGTGCTAGGACTAGCGGGAGGGCAGATACGCAGTATTTT. As protein: CSARTSGRADTQYF.

The count of this clone is one. The chain couples TRBV20-1 to TRBJ2-7; TRBD2 might be the D (6 bases). This CDR3 spans 13 amino acids. Germline V gene data show CDR1 as DFQATT and CDR2 as SNEGSKA (reference sequence). V was pared by 1 base and J by 4 bases, with 11 bases between. CDR3 loop: CSARGDLEYEQYF. CDR3 bases: TGCAGTGCTAGAGGGGACTTAGAATACGAGCAGTACTTC.

This clone has a count of ten or more. The rearrangement uses TRBV20-1 and TRBJ2-3; D ambiguous. V lost 6 bases, J lost 0 bases, and 10 bases lay in between. The germline V gene encodes CDR1 DFQATT and CDR2 SNEGSKA (reference sequence). This CDR3 region has 13 residues. CDR3 loop: CSATSRSTDTQYF. In nucleotides, the CDR3 is TGCAGTGCGACCTCACGTAGCACAGATACGCAGTATTTT.

The rearrangement joins TRBV6-2 or TRBV6-3 to TRBJ1-6; 8 nucleotides align to TRBD1. The trim removed 6 bases at V and 10 bases at J, leaving 14 bases unmatched. CDR3 length: 16 amino acids. Per the germline V gene, CDR1 is MNHEY and CDR2 is SVGEGT. The CDR3 region has the DNA TGTGCCAGCAGCGAACTACAGGGGGTAACGCGGTCACCCCTCCACTTT. This codes for CASSELQGVTRSPLHF.

The CDR3 DNA is TGTGCCAGCAGCTTACAGGGTAAACGCGAGCAGTACTTC. Translation: CASSLQGKREQYF. The rearrangement links TRBV11-3 to TRBJ2-7; D might be TRBD1 (5 bases). CDR1 is SGHNT, CDR2 YENEEA, per germline. V shed 2 bases and J shed 6 bases, with 11 bases lying between them. The CDR3 is 13 residues long. Together with reference TRBV11-3 and TRBJ2-7, the CDR3 gives the full variable domain: EAGVVQSPRYKIIEKKQPVAFWCNPISGHNTLYWYLQNLGQGPELLIRYENEEAVDDSQLPKDRFSAERLKGVDSTLKIQPAELGDSAVYLCASSLQGKREQYFGPGTRLTVT.

In this sample, this clone is large. The gene calls are TRBV7-9 and TRBJ2-7; unclear D gene. Trimming took 1 base from V and 6 from J, leaving 7 bases between them. The CDR3 runs 12 residues. Germline V lookup: CDR1 SEHNR, CDR2 FQNEAQ (reference sequence). DNA for the CDR3: TGTGCCAGCAGCTTAGGGTCCGGCGAGCAGTACTTC. It codes for CASSLGSGEQYF.

This clone came up a few times. CDR3 sequence (DNA): TGTGCCAGCAGTCCGGGACGTTGGGGCTCCGGAAACACCATATATTTT. Translating gives CASSPGRWGSGNTIYF. The chain recombines TRBV28 with TRBJ1-3; TRBD1 might be the D (5 bases). Trimming stripped 5 bases from V and 4 bases from J, with 18 bases between. Per germline, CDR1 MDHEN and CDR2 SYDVKM. The CDR3 runs to 16 residues.

The J gene is TRBJ2-3, the V gene TRBV7-8; 8 bases fit TRBD2. CDR1 SGHVS and CDR2 FQNEAQ come from the germline V gene. The CDR3 runs 14 residues. Unmatched junction bases numbered 8, after V lost 5 bases and J lost 7 bases. This CDR3 is CASSITRTSNTQYF. Here the CDR3 DNA reads TGTGCCAGCAGCATAACTCGGACTAGCAATACGCAGTATTTT. The full variable domain, with the rest looked up from reference TRBV7-8 and TRBJ2-3, is GAGVSQSPRYKVAKRGQDVALRCDPISGHVSLFWYQQALGQGPEFLTYFQNEAQLDKSGLPSDRFFAERPEGSVSTLKIQRTQQEDSAVYLCASSITRTSNTQYFGPGTRLTVL.

This clone turned up a few times. The genes are TRBV20-1 and TRBJ2-7, with D uncertain. The germline gives CDR1 DFQATT, CDR2 SNEGSKA (reference sequence). The CDR3 consists of 17 residues. The V end was cut by 6 bases, the J end by 4 bases, with 28 bases between. The CDR3 coding sequence is TGCAGTGCCTACCGCGACAACCTGGGATTGTCTGCTTACGAGCAGTACTTC. As protein: CSAYRDNLGLSAYEQYF.

There are many counts of this clone. The chain recombines TRBV5-1 with TRBJ1-2, with TRBD1 as a possible D gene (6 bases). This CDR3 is built from 12 residues. The germline CDR1 and CDR2 sequences are SGHRS and YFSETQ. The V end lost 6 bases, the J end lost 5 bases, and 11 bases lay between the germline ends. The CDR3 nucleotides read TGCGCCAGCATAGGGACATCTTATGGCTACACCTTC. Protein product: CASIGTSYGYTF.

This chain joins TRBV6-5 and TRBJ1-5; D possibly corresponds to TRBD1 (5 bases). CDR1 is MNHEY, CDR2 SVGAGI, per germline. Trimming cost V 2 bases and J 5 bases, with 22 bases left between them. The CDR3 contains 18 residues. This chain's CDR3 is CASSYEGAGRPQDQPQHF. CDR3 sequence (DNA): TGTGCCAGCAGTTACGAAGGGGCAGGGAGGCCCCAGGATCAGCCCCAGCATTTT.

The rearrangement joins TRBV11-2 to TRBJ2-3; TRBD2 is a possible D gene (6 bases). Germline lookup yields CDR1 SGHAT and CDR2 FQNNGV. V was clipped by 5 bases and J by 3 bases, with 15 bases between them. The CDR3 sequence is 15 residues long. This CDR3 is CASSLRRERTDTQYF. The CDR3 DNA sequence: TGTGCCAGCAGCCTCAGGAGGGAACGAACAGATACGCAGTATTTT.

The chain is built from TRBV27 and TRBJ2-3; D remains ambiguous. CDR1 is MNHEY, CDR2 SMNVEV, per germline (reference sequence). CDR3 length equals 13 residues. Trimming removed 5 bases from V and 7 bases from J, with 13 bases in between. This CDR3 is CASSKTPQNTQYF. As DNA, the CDR3 is TGTGCCAGCAGTAAAACTCCACAGAATACGCAGTATTTT.

This clone was seen ten or more times. This CDR3 is CASSLQGKGGPQHF. The CDR3, as DNA: TGTGCCAGCAGTTTACAGGGGAAAGGTGGGCCCCAGCATTTT. The chain is built from TRBV12-3 or TRBV12-4 and TRBJ1-5, with a tentative D call TRBD1 (6 bases). This CDR3 region has 14 residues. V shed 2 bases and J shed 9 bases, with 14 bases lying between them.

This rearrangement joins TRBV12-3 or TRBV12-4 to TRBJ2-1; 12 bases fit TRBD1. The trim removed 1 base at V and 0 bases at J, leaving 7 bases unmatched. CDR3 size: 19 residues. The DNA of the CDR3 is TGTGCCAGCAGTTTAGGGGGGGACAGGGGGCTACTCTCCTACAATGAGCAGTTCTTC. Its protein is CASSLGGDRGLLSYNEQFF.

This clone was recorded many times. The V gene is TRBV5-6, the J gene TRBJ1-2; 9 bases align to TRBD1. Germline CDR1 is SGHDT and CDR2 is YYEEEE. After removal of 6 bases from V and 7 bases from J, the junction contained 10 bases not matched to a gene. The CDR3 has 14 amino acids. The CDR3 DNA follows: TGTGCCAGCAAGATGGGACAGGGAGCCTTTGGCTACACCTTC. As protein: CASKMGQGAFGYTF.

This clone showed up just a few times. A junction end diverges from the germline sequence, so it may reflect a read error. The chain couples TRBV5-6 to TRBJ2-4; 13 bases fit TRBD2. The CDR3 runs 16 residues. Germline V gives CDR1 SGHDT, CDR2 YYEEEE. The CDR3 spells CASSAGLAGAQNIQYF. In nucleotides, the CDR3 is TGTGCCAGCAGCGCTGGACTAGCGGGAGCCCAAAACATTCAGTACTTC.